Each of the 21 T cell receptor beta chains below was sequenced from the same sample in a study of shared clonotypes between healthy human individuals. Clones were read by immunoSEQ multiplex PCR, and TCRdb kept only the in-frame ones, dropping some. The sample includes about 680,000 clones, around three quarters of them seen just once. The specimen sequenced was memory CD4+ T cells sorted from blood. Noted subset: CD45RA-negative fraction. The receptors originated from a woman aged 25 to 45 in good health.

This clone was recorded many times. This chain connects TRBV25-1 to TRBJ1-2; no clear D gene. This CDR3 region has 14 residues. Per the germline V gene, CDR1 is MGHDK and CDR2 is SYGVNS. Trimming stripped 4 bases from V and 2 bases from J, with 11 bases between. CDR3 sequence reads: CASSVNGPNYGYTF. CDR3 bases: TGTGCCAGCAGTGTCAACGGTCCCAACTATGGCTACACCTTC.

The J gene is TRBJ1-5, the V gene TRBV6-5; D gene uncertain. The germline V and J ends were trimmed by 2 bases and 6 bases, with 8 bases remaining between them. Germline V lookup: CDR1 MNHEY, CDR2 SVGAGI. The CDR3 totals 13 residues. This chain's CDR3 is CASSYGGTQPQHF. The CDR3 DNA reads as TGTGCCAGCAGTTACGGTGGTACTCAGCCCCAGCATTTT.

The chain combines TRBV7-9 with TRBJ2-7, with D possibly matching TRBD1 (5 bases). V lost 5 bases to trimming and J lost 6 bases, with 11 bases between them. The length of the CDR3 is 12 residues. CDR1 and CDR2 from the germline V gene are SEHNR and FQNEAQ (reference sequence). In DNA, the CDR3 is TGTGCCAGCAGCCGACAGTTATTCGAGCAGTACTTC. Amino acids: CASSRQLFEQYF. The full variable domain, in which reference TRBV7-9 and TRBJ2-7 provide the parts outside the CDR3, is DTGVSQNPRHKITKRGQNVTFRCDPISEHNRLYWYRQTLGQGPEFLTYFQNEAQLEKSRLLSDRFSAERPKGSFSTLEIQRTEQGDSAMYLCASSRQLFEQYFGPGTRLTVT.

This chain connects TRBV19 to TRBJ2-5, with TRBD2 matching 8 bases. The DNA matches TRBJ2-7 better at its end, which makes the J call doubtful. Germline-derived CDR1 and CDR2 are LNHDA and SQIVND (reference sequence). This CDR3 contains 13 residues. Written as DNA, the CDR3 is TGTGCCAGTAGCCGAGGGACTAGCTACGAGCAGTACTTC. Its protein is CASSRGTSYEQYF.

Comments on this clone: The sample contains more than one DNA sequence encoding this CDR3. V is TRBV27 and J is TRBJ2-1, with D hard to call. The CDR3 loop spans 14 amino acids. CDR1 MNHEY and CDR2 SMNVEV come from the germline V gene (reference sequence). Trimming removed 2 bases at V and 4 bases at J, with 9 bases between. In DNA form, the CDR3 reads TGTGCCAGCAGTTTAGAGGCAGGTTACAATGAGCAGTTCTTC. Encoded protein: CASSLEAGYNEQFF.

The chain is built from TRBV19 and TRBJ2-7; no clear D. Trimming removed 6 bases from V and 0 bases from J, with 12 bases in between. In germline, CDR1 is LNHDA, CDR2 SQIVND (reference sequence). The CDR3 length is 14 residues. CDR3 in amino acids: CASRAARNSYEQYF. The DNA of the CDR3 is TGTGCCAGTAGGGCGGCGAGGAACTCCTACGAGCAGTACTTC.

This clone was seen only once. This chain uses TRBV4-2 with TRBJ1-4; 8 nucleotides line up with TRBD1. The CDR3 is 16 amino acids. Losses at the gene ends were 3 bases for V and 0 bases for J; bases not matched to a gene: 3. Germline V gene lookup returns CDR1 LGHNA and CDR2 YNFKEQ. This CDR3 reads CASSHGQGATNEKLFF. In nucleotides, the CDR3 is TGTGCCAGCAGCCATGGACAGGGTGCAACTAATGAAAAACTGTTTTTT.

This clone came up a few times. This rearrangement joins TRBV2 to TRBJ2-4; D unresolved. CDR3 length: 14 amino acids. V dropped 4 bases and J dropped 0 bases, with 7 bases sitting between them. Germline loops: CDR1 SNHLY, CDR2 FYNNEI. CDR3 sequence (DNA): TGTGCCAGCAGTGTCATGGTAGCCAAAAACATTCAGTACTTC. It specifies CASSVMVAKNIQYF. Looking up the rest from reference TRBV2 and TRBJ2-4 gives the full variable domain: EPEVTQTPSHQVTQMGQEVILRCVPISNHLYFYWYRQILGQKVEFLVSFYNNEISEKSEIFDDQFSVERPDGSNFTLKIRSTKLEDSAMYFCASSVMVAKNIQYFGAGTRLSVL.

This clone was seen more than once but under ten times. This chain links TRBV5-1 with TRBJ2-2, with 8 bases identical to TRBD2. V trimming: 6 bases; J trimming: 5 bases; junction bases outside the gene matches: 3. Germline lookup yields CDR1 SGHRS and CDR2 YFSETQ. This CDR3 has 13 residues. CDR3 sequence (DNA): TGCGCCAGCAACCCTAGCGGGACCGGGGAGCTGTTTTTT. Its protein product is CASNPSGTGELFF.

J is TRBJ2-5 and V is TRBV13, with D perhaps being TRBD1 or TRBD2 (5 bases each). There are 14 residues in the CDR3. CDR1 is PRHDT, CDR2 FYEKMQ, per germline (reference sequence). V shed 5 bases and J shed 4 bases, with 14 bases lying between them. The CDR3 DNA reads as TGTGCCAGCAGCCCCAGACTTGGGGGAGAGACCCAGTACTTC. It specifies CASSPRLGGETQYF.

This rearrangement joins TRBV5-1 to TRBJ2-3, with a tentative D call TRBD2 (6 bases). The CDR3 loop spans 16 amino acids. Trimming removed 7 bases at V and 7 bases at J, with 25 bases between. Germline CDR1 reads SGHRS; CDR2 reads YFSETQ. The CDR3 protein is CASRGRVPPGDHTQYF. The CDR3 bases are TGCGCCAGCCGTGGTAGGGTCCCCCCGGGGGACCATACGCAGTATTTT.

Comments on this clone: A single base separates this from a much larger clone, so it may be a read error. The sample contains more than one DNA sequence encoding this CDR3. This chain links TRBV5-1 with TRBJ2-1; 13 bases match TRBD2. The CDR3 runs 14 residues. The germline V gene has CDR1 SGHRS and CDR2 YFSETQ. V shed 4 bases and J 9 bases; nucleotides not matched to a gene: 4. The chain's CDR3 is CASSPGTSGTEQFF. The CDR3 DNA follows: TGCGCCAGCAGCCCCGGGACTAGCGGGACTGAGCAGTTCTTC.

V gene TRBV11-2 combines with J gene TRBJ2-6; possible D gene TRBD2, 5 bases. The germline gives CDR1 SGHAT, CDR2 FQNNGV. The CDR3 sequence is 15 residues long. The V and J ends lost 5 bases and 0 bases respectively, with 8 bases between them. The CDR3, as DNA: TGTGCCAGCAGCGTGGACTCCTCTGGGGCCAACGTCCTGACTTTC. Translated: CASSVDSSGANVLTF.

The V call is TRBV29-1, the J call TRBJ2-5, with 8 nucleotides matching TRBD1. V dropped 4 bases and J dropped 4; count of bases not matched to a gene: 5. This CDR3 comprises 13 residues. CDR1 is SQVTM, CDR2 ANQGSEA, per germline. The CDR3 protein is CSVAGQVLETQYF. The CDR3 DNA reads as TGCAGCGTTGCGGGACAGGTCCTAGAGACCCAGTACTTC.

In this sample, this clone turned up a few times. The chain combines TRBV6-1 with TRBJ1-5; 7 nucleotides line up with TRBD1. V shed 7 bases and J 7 bases; nucleotides not matched to a gene: 7. This CDR3 region has 13 residues. The germline CDR1 and CDR2 sequences are MNHNS and SASEGT. The chain's CDR3 is CASNNRGGQPQHF. The CDR3, as DNA: TGTGCCAGCAATAACAGGGGCGGGCAGCCCCAGCATTTT.

Only one count was recorded for this clone. The sample contains more than one DNA sequence encoding this CDR3. V and J are TRBV5-1 and TRBJ1-2; 10 positions match TRBD1. With 4 bases clipped from V and 8 bases from J, the junction kept 8 bases outside the gene matches. CDR3 length: 14 residues. The V gene's germline CDR1 is SGHRS and CDR2 YFSETQ. The CDR3 loop is CASSPGTGALGYTF. CDR3 sequence (DNA): TGCGCCAGCAGCCCCGGGACAGGGGCCTTGGGCTACACCTTC.

CDR3 sequence (DNA): TGTGCCAGCAGTGTAAACAGGGGGCTGATCATTCAGTACTTC. As protein: CASSVNRGLIIQYF. The chain is built from TRBV28 and TRBJ2-4; 9 positions agree with TRBD1. CDR1 is MDHEN, CDR2 SYDVKM, per germline. The CDR3 has 14 amino acids. The J segment lost 9 bases and the V segment lost 5 bases, leaving 8 bases of the junction unmatched.

The chain joins TRBV28 to TRBJ2-2; no definite D call. Trimming pared 11 bases from V and 1 base from J, leaving 14 bases between. This CDR3 is 14 amino acids long. Germline CDR1 reads MDHEN; CDR2 reads SYDVKM. The CDR3 here is CASRVYRNTGELFF. CDR3 nucleotides: TGTGCCTCCCGTGTGTACAGGAACACCGGGGAGCTGTTTTTT. Based on the CDR3 plus reference TRBV28 and TRBJ2-2, the full variable domain is DVKVTQSSRYLVKRTGEKVFLECVQDMDHENMFWYRQDPGLGLRLIYFSYDVKMKEKGDIPEGYSVSREKKERFSLILESASTNQTSMYLCASRVYRNTGELFFGEGSRLTVL.

The rearrangement joins TRBV11-2 to TRBJ2-1; tentative D call: TRBD2 (5 bases). V shed 1 base and J shed 5 bases, with 12 bases lying between them. Germline V gives CDR1 SGHAT, CDR2 FQNNGV. The CDR3 contains 15 residues. The CDR3 nucleotides read TGTGCCAGCAGCTTAGTAAGCGGTACGCACAATGAGCAGTTCTTC. The encoded protein is CASSLVSGTHNEQFF.

The chain combines TRBV29-1 with TRBJ2-1; perhaps TRBD2 as D (5 bases). Germline values: CDR1 SQVTM, CDR2 ANQGSEA. Trimming pared 7 bases from V and 4 bases from J, leaving 11 bases between. This CDR3 spans 12 amino acids. The CDR3 sequence: CSAGLRYNEQFF. CDR3 coding DNA: TGCAGCGCCGGACTGAGGTACAATGAGCAGTTCTTC.

In its sample, this clone was seen a few times. The chain has TRBV6-6 and TRBJ2-1; D assignment may be TRBD1 or TRBD2 (5 bases each). The CDR3 extends over 15 amino acids. Trimming shortened V by 6 bases and J by 0 bases, and 12 bases separated the two germline ends. Germline loops: CDR1 MNHNY, CDR2 SVGAGI (reference sequence). Here the CDR3 DNA reads TGTGCCAGCAGATTGACAGCGGACTCCTACAATGAGCAGTTCTTC. It is translated as CASRLTADSYNEQFF.